This TCR beta chain was retrieved from a study of cytomegalovirus exposure and HLA in healthy donors. Study context: The 120 or so validation repertoires used a platform that matched the one used for the approximately 670 first-cohort repertoires, as a later analysis reported.

General study findings and limits: A later analysis found first-cohort TCR clusters tended to co-occur in the 120 or so validation repertoires. Rare sequences made up most TCRs, while some public TCRs were found in many donors.

Libraries were prepared by immunoSEQ multiplex PCR; TCRdb keeps only in-frame clonotypes and omits some of them. The repertoire holds more than 130,000 clones, with around nine tenths as singletons. Germline V CDR1 and CDR2: SGHDT, YYEEEE. The ends were cut back, 3 bases at V and 7 bases at J, with 5 bases in the middle. The CDR3 is 11 residues long. Details on this clone: Its specificity is not known.

The chain carries TRBV5-6 and TRBJ2-1; unclear D gene. This sequence originates from a woman under 30 in good health and CMV-seropositive. Sample: PBMCs. The CDR3: CASSWRNEQFF. Here the CDR3 DNA reads TGTGCCAGCAGCTGGAGAAATGAGCAGTTCTTC.